This T cell receptor beta chain was recorded in a study of PD-L1 blockade in urothelial cancer. This clone has more than one count but fewer than ten. Only in-frame clones appear in the TCRdb table, and some are missing; sequencing was by immunoSEQ multiplex PCR. In the table there are 58,000 or so clones, approximately 86% of which are singletons. V lost 3 bases and J lost 2; bases outside the gene matches: 5. Germline V gives CDR1 SGDLS, CDR2 YYNGEE. CDR3 length equals 14 residues. The sample was PBMCs, taken around atezolizumab (anti-PD-L1) treatment. The TCR originated in a man in his forties or fifties with urothelial cancer. The V call is TRBV9, the J call TRBJ2-7, with 7 bases lining up with TRBD2. CDR3 bases: TGTGCCAGCAGCGCCTTGGGACTACCCTACGAGCAGTACTTC. It specifies CASSALGLPYEQYF. The complete variable domain, with remaining parts taken from reference TRBV9 and TRBJ2-7, reads DSGVTQTPKHLITATGQRVTLRCSPRSGDLSVYWYQQSLDQGLQFLIQYYNGEERAKGNILERFSAQQFPDLHSELNLSSLELGDSALYFCASSALGLPYEQYFGPGTRLTVT.